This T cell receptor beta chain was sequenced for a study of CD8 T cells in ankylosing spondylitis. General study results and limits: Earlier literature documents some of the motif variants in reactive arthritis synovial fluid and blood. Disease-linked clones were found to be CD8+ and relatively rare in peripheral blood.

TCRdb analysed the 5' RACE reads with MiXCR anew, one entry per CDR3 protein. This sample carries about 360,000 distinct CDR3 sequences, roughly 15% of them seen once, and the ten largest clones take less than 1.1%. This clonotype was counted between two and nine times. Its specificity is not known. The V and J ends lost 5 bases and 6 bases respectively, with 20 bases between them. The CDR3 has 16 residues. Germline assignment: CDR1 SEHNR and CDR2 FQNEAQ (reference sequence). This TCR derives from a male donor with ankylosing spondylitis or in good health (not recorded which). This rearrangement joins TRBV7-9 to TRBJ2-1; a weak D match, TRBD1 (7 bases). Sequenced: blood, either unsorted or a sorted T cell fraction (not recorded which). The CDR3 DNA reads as TGTGCCAGCAGCCCCTTCAGGGGGGCAAGTGGCAATGAGCAGTTCTTC. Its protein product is CASSPFRGASGNEQFF.